The source of this TCR beta chain is a study of T cell repertoires in cytomegalovirus infection. V was pared by 0 bases and J by 0 bases, with 19 bases between. The germline CDR1 and CDR2 sequences are SGHNT and YYREEE (reference sequence). CDR3 size: 18 residues. MiXCR was run by TCRdb on the reads, yielding one entry per CDR3 protein. The sample comprises fewer than 200,000 distinct CDR3 sequences, around 14% of which are singletons, and 25% to 30% rests with the top ten. The chain carries TRBV5-4 and TRBJ2-7; D is ambiguous. This TCR was sampled from a human donor in good health (CMV status not recorded). Some clones in this sample may be carry-over from other donors' samples. Sequencing used PBMCs. The CDR3 DNA reads TGTGCCAGCAGCTTGGATACTCGGTTCCGTCCGGACTCCTACGAGCAGTACTTC. This codes for CASSLDTRFRPDSYEQYF.